These T cell receptor beta chains were read from a single sample in a study of T-cell reconstitution after alpha-beta-depleted transplantation in children. TCRdb redid the calling of the PCR reads with MiXCR, one entry per CDR3 protein. Altogether about 90,000 distinct CDR3 sequences are present, roughly 8% being singletons, with the ten largest covering under 8%. Sequenced material: PBMCs from the stem cell graft donor, taken from the stem cell graft. The receptors were gathered from a human donor who donated a stem cell graft to a child with congenital amegakaryocytic thrombocytopenia. The CDR3 runs from the conserved cysteine through the conserved F or W. The D gene is left open where the match is weak. Size is omitted from some rows. Given values are once, few, many or a class for expanded clones.

V: TRBV7-2
size: many
J: TRBJ2-1
D: TRBD2
CDR3: CASSPGTSLGRQFF
DNA: TGTGCCAGCAGCCCGGGGACTAGCCTCGGCAGGCAGTTCTTC

V: TRBV21-1
size: many
J: TRBJ2-7
D: NA
CDR3: CASSKGGRDRKFCIAIYEQYF
DNA: TGTGCCAGCAGCAAAGGTGGGCGGGACAGAAAGTTTTGTATCGCTATTTACGAGCAGTACTTC

V: TRBV2
size: many
J: TRBJ2-1
D: TRBD2
CDR3: CASTTSGVSTGEQFF
DNA: TGTGCCAGCACGACTAGCGGGGTCTCCACCGGGGAGCAGTTCTTC

V: TRBV20-1
size: many
J: TRBJ2-4
D: NA
CDR3: CSAPRLQVNIQYF
DNA: TGCAGTGCACCGCGGTTACAGGTTAACATTCAGTACTTC

V: TRBV7-9
size: many
J: TRBJ2-7
D: NA
CDR3: CASSFGGLTYEQYF
DNA: TGTGCCAGCAGCTTCGGGGGATTAACCTACGAGCAGTACTTC

V: TRBV20-1
size: many
J: TRBJ2-3
D: NA
CDR3: CSARVPPPADTQYF
DNA: TGCAGTGCTAGAGTCCCCCCCCCCGCAGATACGCAGTATTTT

V: TRBV29-1
size: many
J: TRBJ1-1
D: NA
CDR3: CSVAQARDTEAFF
DNA: TGCAGCGTTGCCCAGGCGAGGGACACTGAAGCTTTCTTT

V: TRBV5-1
size: many
J: TRBJ1-6
D: NA
CDR3: CASSLEGSYNSPLHF
DNA: TGCGCCAGCAGCTTGGAGGGCTCCTATAATTCACCCCTCCACTTT

V: TRBV20-1
size: NA
J: TRBJ1-4
D: NA
CDR3: CSAGVSGALEKLFF
DNA: TGCAGTGCGGGGGTTAGTGGGGCGCTGGAAAAACTGTTTTTC

V: TRBV7-8
size: many
J: TRBJ2-1
D: NA
CDR3: CASSLVRRREDEQFF
DNA: TGTGCCAGCAGCTTAGTTCGGCGGAGGGAAGATGAGCAGTTCTTC

V: TRBV7-9
size: many
J: TRBJ2-1
D: NA
CDR3: CASSPQGGYNEQFF
DNA: TGTGCCAGCAGCCCCCAGGGCGGGTACAATGAGCAGTTCTTC

V: TRBV6-5
size: many
J: TRBJ1-2
D: NA
CDR3: CASSYSWGYGYTF
DNA: TGTGCCAGCAGTTACTCTTGGGGCTATGGCTACACCTTC

V: TRBV18
size: many
J: TRBJ1-5
D: TRBD1
CDR3: CASSRSTGVLSNQPQHF
DNA: TGTGCCAGCTCACGATCTACAGGGGTTCTTAGCAATCAGCCCCAGCATTTT

V: TRBV5-5
size: many
J: TRBJ2-2
D: NA
CDR3: CASSLSTGELFF
DNA: TGTGCCAGCAGCTTGAGTACCGGGGAGCTGTTTTTT

V: TRBV27
size: many
J: TRBJ2-1
D: TRBD2
CDR3: CASSPGTSGQNEQFF
DNA: TGTGCCAGCAGTCCCGGGACTAGCGGGCAGAATGAGCAGTTCTTC

V: TRBV29-1
size: many
J: TRBJ2-1
D: NA
CDR3: CSVFLPDGFGQFF
DNA: TGCAGCGTTTTTCTCCCTGACGGGTTTGGGCAGTTCTTC

V: TRBV7-2
size: few
J: TRBJ2-7
D: TRBD2
CDR3: CASSLDRGGGWEQYF
DNA: TGTGCCAGCAGCTTAGACCGGGGGGGAGGCTGGGAGCAGTACTTC

V: TRBV29-1
size: NA
J: TRBJ2-1
D: TRBD2
CDR3: CSVEKRRLAGSYNEQFF
DNA: TGCAGCGTTGAAAAACGTCGGCTAGCGGGATCCTACAATGAGCAGTTCTTC

V: TRBV20-1
size: many
J: TRBJ1-1
D: NA
CDR3: CSAGTPAFF
DNA: TGCAGTGCCGGAACCCCAGCTTTCTTT

V: TRBV7-2
size: many
J: TRBJ2-1
D: TRBD1
CDR3: CASSRAGTGGYNEQFF
DNA: TGTGCCAGCAGCCGGGCCGGGACAGGGGGCTACAATGAGCAGTTCTTC

V: TRBV11-3
size: few
J: TRBJ2-3
D: NA
CDR3: CASSPGYQDTQYF
DNA: TGTGCCAGCAGCCCCGGTTACCAAGATACGCAGTATTTT

V: TRBV6-5
size: many
J: TRBJ1-4
D: NA
CDR3: CASSYAGLNEKLFF
DNA: TGTGCCAGCAGTTACGCAGGGCTTAATGAAAAACTGTTTTTT

V: TRBV6-2/TRBV6-3
size: NA
J: TRBJ1-1
D: NA
CDR3: CASRDVNTEAFF
DNA: TGTGCCAGCAGGGATGTGAACACTGAAGCTTTCTTT

V: TRBV15
size: many
J: TRBJ1-1
D: NA
CDR3: CATSRGDDRGTEAFF
DNA: TGTGCCACCAGCAGAGGGGATGATCGGGGCACTGAAGCTTTCTTT

V: TRBV3-1
size: medium-sized
J: TRBJ2-1
D: TRBD2
CDR3: CASSQDQASGDSYNEQFF
DNA: TGTGCCAGCAGCCAAGATCAGGCTAGCGGAGACTCCTACAATGAGCAGTTCTTC

V: TRBV25-1
size: many
J: TRBJ1-1
D: NA
CDR3: CASSDGLRFEAFF
DNA: TGTGCCAGCAGTGACGGCCTTAGGTTTGAAGCTTTCTTT

V: TRBV5-1
size: many
J: TRBJ2-1
D: TRBD2
CDR3: CASSPSSGGRAYEQFF
DNA: TGCGCCAGCAGCCCTTCCTCGGGCGGGAGGGCCTATGAGCAGTTCTTC

V: TRBV6-2/TRBV6-3
size: many
J: TRBJ1-5
D: NA
CDR3: CASGDTGLGNQPQHF
DNA: TGTGCCAGCGGGGACACCGGTTTGGGCAATCAGCCCCAGCATTTT

V: TRBV7-3
size: many
J: TRBJ2-1
D: TRBD2
CDR3: CASQKAGGGNEQFF
DNA: TGTGCCAGCCAGAAAGCGGGAGGCGGCAATGAGCAGTTCTTC

V: TRBV20-1
size: many
J: TRBJ2-1
D: NA
CDR3: CSAELRHNSYNEQFF
DNA: TGCAGTGCTGAGTTAAGACATAACTCCTACAATGAGCAGTTCTTC

V: TRBV4-2
size: many
J: TRBJ2-2
D: TRBD1
CDR3: CASSPRGRVGDTGELFF
DNA: TGTGCCAGCAGCCCCAGGGGGCGGGTAGGCGACACCGGGGAGCTGTTTTTT

V: TRBV28
size: many
J: TRBJ2-3
D: TRBD2
CDR3: CASSTGTSSTDTQYF
DNA: TGTGCCAGCAGTACCGGGACTAGCAGCACAGATACGCAGTATTTT

V: TRBV27
size: many
J: TRBJ2-7
D: TRBD2
CDR3: CASSLSSGPHEQYF
DNA: TGTGCCAGCAGTTTGAGTAGCGGGCCCCACGAGCAGTACTTC

V: TRBV7-9
size: many
J: TRBJ1-2
D: NA
CDR3: CASSSQGLSGYTF
DNA: TGTGCCAGCAGCTCACAGGGACTCTCTGGCTACACCTTC

V: TRBV30
size: few
J: TRBJ2-1
D: TRBD2
CDR3: CAWSVFGQGSGRTYNEQFF
DNA: TGTGCCTGGAGTGTATTTGGACAGGGTAGCGGGAGGACCTACAATGAGCAGTTCTTC

V: TRBV12-3/TRBV12-4
size: many
J: TRBJ1-2
D: NA
CDR3: CASSPAELYGYTF
DNA: TGTGCCAGCAGTCCCGCTGAACTCTATGGCTACACCTTC

V: TRBV30
size: many
J: TRBJ1-3
D: NA
CDR3: CAWGDRSSGNTIYF
DNA: TGTGCCTGGGGAGACAGGAGCTCTGGAAACACCATATATTTT

V: TRBV4-1
size: many
J: TRBJ2-3
D: NA
CDR3: CASSQGAGLASRYF
DNA: TGCGCCAGCAGCCAAGGGGCAGGCCTGGCGAGCAGGTATTTT

V: TRBV27
size: many
J: TRBJ2-7
D: TRBD1
CDR3: CASSLGSTGGYEQYF
DNA: TGTGCCAGCAGTTTAGGTTCGACAGGGGGGTACGAGCAGTACTTC

V: TRBV28
size: many
J: TRBJ2-1
D: TRBD2
CDR3: CASKPSGIPSPNYNEQFF
DNA: TGTGCCAGCAAGCCTAGCGGGATACCCTCACCTAACTACAATGAGCAGTTCTTC

V: TRBV18
size: NA
J: TRBJ2-7
D: NA
CDR3: CASSPTGASSYEQYF
DNA: TGTGCCAGCTCACCGACAGGAGCGAGCTCCTACGAGCAGTACTTC

V: TRBV12-3/TRBV12-4
size: many
J: TRBJ2-7
D: TRBD2
CDR3: CASSPGLVVYEQYF
DNA: TGTGCCAGCAGCCCAGGACTAGTCGTGTACGAGCAGTACTTC